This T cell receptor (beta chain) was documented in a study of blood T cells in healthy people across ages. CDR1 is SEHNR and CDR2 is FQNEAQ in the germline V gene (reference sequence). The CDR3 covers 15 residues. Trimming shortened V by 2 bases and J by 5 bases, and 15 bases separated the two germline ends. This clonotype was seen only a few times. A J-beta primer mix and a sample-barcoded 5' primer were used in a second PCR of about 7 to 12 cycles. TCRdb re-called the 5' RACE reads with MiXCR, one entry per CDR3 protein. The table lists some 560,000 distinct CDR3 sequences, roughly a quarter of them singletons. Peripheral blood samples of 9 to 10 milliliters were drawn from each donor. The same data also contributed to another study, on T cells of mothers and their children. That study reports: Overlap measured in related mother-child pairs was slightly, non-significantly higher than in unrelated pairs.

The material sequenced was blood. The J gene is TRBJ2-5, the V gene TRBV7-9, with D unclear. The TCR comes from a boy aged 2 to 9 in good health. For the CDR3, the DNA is TGTGCCAGCAGCTTACCCGGCGCAGCTCAGGAGACCCAGTACTTC. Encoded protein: CASSLPGAAQETQYF.